Shown below are 18 T cell receptor beta chains from a single sample sequenced in a study of human T cells and chemical hapten exposure. Time point meaning: patch test 3, about 24 weeks after DPC sensitization. Sample treatment: therapeutic diphenylcyclopropenone sensitization with weekly scalp DPC. TCRdb ran MiXCR on the RACE reads and lists one entry per CDR3 protein. The sample includes more than 45,000 distinct CDR3 sequences, roughly 12% of them seen just once. The source material was whole blood, sampled in connection with sensitization to the hapten diphenylcyclopropenone (DPC). Receptors were obtained from a man aged 25 to 40 with alopecia areata. Some clones in this sample may be carry-over from other donors' samples.

This chain links TRBV20-1 with TRBJ1-1, with D perhaps matching TRBD1 (5 bases). V shed 1 base and J shed 2 bases, with 20 bases lying between them. Germline CDR1 is DFQATT and CDR2 is SNEGSKA (reference sequence). The CDR3 contains 17 residues. CDR3 sequence (DNA): TGCAGTGCTAGAGCGTACCCGACTGGACATCTAAACACTGAAGCTTTCTTT. It translates to CSARAYPTGHLNTEAFF.

This sequence joins TRBV6-1 and TRBJ2-7; 10 nucleotides match TRBD1. V dropped 7 bases and J dropped 3; count of bases not matched to a gene: 6. The V gene's germline CDR1 is MNHNS and CDR2 SASEGT. This CDR3 is 14 amino acids long. CDR3 sequence: CASTRGTGDYEQYF. In DNA form, the CDR3 reads TGTGCCAGCACCAGAGGGACAGGGGACTACGAGCAGTACTTC.

The V gene is TRBV19, the J gene TRBJ2-1, with D unresolved. Germline assignment: CDR1 LNHDA and CDR2 SQIVND (reference sequence). The CDR3 is 15 amino acids. The V gene lost 3 bases and the J gene lost 1 base, with 10 bases spanning the gap. Here the CDR3 reads CASSIFWSSYNEQFF. As DNA, the CDR3 is TGTGCCAGTAGTATCTTTTGGAGTTCCTACAATGAGCAGTTCTTC.

This clonotype was found many times. The rearrangement uses TRBV18 and TRBJ1-3, with no clear D. V lost 0 bases, J lost 2 bases, and 8 bases lay in between. Germline-derived CDR1 and CDR2 are KGHSH and LQKENI. This CDR3 has 15 amino acids. CDR3 coding DNA: TGTGCCAGCTCACCACCAGCGCAGGCTGGAAACACCATATATTTT. It translates to CASSPPAQAGNTIYF.

The table lists this clonotype with a few counts. J is TRBJ2-2 and V is TRBV11-2, with TRBD2 identical over 8 bases. Germline CDR1 reads SGHAT; CDR2 reads FQNNGV. This CDR3 spans 16 amino acids. The V gene end was trimmed by 6 bases and the J gene end by 5 bases; junction bases not matched to a gene: 11. The CDR3 protein is CASSLNSGALTGELFF. DNA of the CDR3: TGTGCCAGCAGTCTCAATAGCGGGGCCTTAACCGGGGAGCTGTTTTTT.

This clonotype showed up just a few times. V gene TRBV6-5 combines with J gene TRBJ2-7, with 8 bases identical to TRBD1. The junction had 4 bases not matched to a gene; V was cut back by 6 bases and J by 6 bases. Looked up from germline, CDR1 is MNHEY and CDR2 is SVGAGI. This CDR3 has 12 amino acids. The CDR3 here is CASSSTGGEQYF. CDR3 DNA sequence: TGTGCCAGCAGCTCAACAGGGGGCGAGCAGTACTTC.

The J gene is TRBJ1-3, the V gene TRBV6-6; D ambiguous. CDR1 and CDR2 from the germline V gene are MNHNY and SVGAGI (reference sequence). V lost 7 bases and J 2 bases, leaving 6 bases between the germline ends. The CDR3 has 12 amino acids. The CDR3 DNA follows: TGTGCCAGCATGGGTCCTGGAAACACCATATATTTT. Its protein is CASMGPGNTIYF.

The chain combines TRBV11-2 with TRBJ2-1; D call uncertain. V was trimmed by 0 bases and J by 0 bases, leaving 9 bases between them. The CDR3 consists of 16 residues. Germline V gene sequence: CDR1 SGHAT, CDR2 FQNNGV. CDR3: CASSLDLSSSYNEQFF. DNA of the CDR3: TGTGCCAGCAGCTTAGATCTATCGAGCTCCTACAATGAGCAGTTCTTC.

This clonotype turned up a few times. The V call is TRBV3-1, the J call TRBJ2-1; D ambiguous. CDR3 length: 15 amino acids. The V gene's germline CDR1 is LGHDT and CDR2 YNNKEL (reference sequence). Trimming cost V 2 bases and J 5 bases, with 13 bases left between them. The CDR3 is CASSQSVLIDNEQFF. The CDR3 DNA is TGTGCCAGCAGCCAATCAGTCCTCATCGACAATGAGCAGTTCTTC.

The V gene is TRBV4-3, the J gene TRBJ1-1, with D maybe TRBD1 (6 bases). The CDR3 extends over 14 amino acids. CDR1 LGHNA and CDR2 YSLEER come from the germline V gene. Trimming removed 0 bases at V and 3 bases at J, with 8 bases between. The CDR3 region is CASSQEQGDTEAFF. CDR3 DNA sequence: TGCGCCAGCAGCCAAGAACAGGGTGACACTGAAGCTTTCTTT.

This clonotype occurred a few times. This rearrangement joins TRBV27 to TRBJ2-7; D perhaps matches TRBD1 (6 bases). The V end lost 6 bases, the J end lost 0 bases, and 18 bases lay between the germline ends. Germline V gene sequence: CDR1 MNHEY, CDR2 SMNVEV (reference sequence). This CDR3 is 16 amino acids long. Written as DNA, the CDR3 is TGTGCCAGCAGCGTTGGGGTCGACAGGAGCTCCTACGAGCAGTACTTC. This codes for CASSVGVDRSSYEQYF.

The J gene is TRBJ2-7, the V gene TRBV28, with D maybe TRBD2 (7 bases). CDR3 length equals 16 residues. V lost 10 bases and J lost 1, with 23 bases in between. Germline CDR1 and CDR2: MDHEN and SYDVKM. CDR3 protein: CATQAGRGAGSYEQYF. The DNA for the CDR3 is TGTGCCACCCAGGCTGGCCGGGGGGCAGGTTCCTACGAGCAGTACTTC.

This clonotype was counted ten times or more. The chain uses TRBV9 and TRBJ1-1; D gene ambiguous. CDR1 is SGDLS and CDR2 is YYNGEE in the germline V gene. Trimming pared 4 bases from V and 4 bases from J, leaving 11 bases between. The CDR3 runs to 13 residues. The chain's CDR3 is CASSPPGSTEAFF. The CDR3 nucleotides read TGTGCCAGCAGCCCTCCGGGGAGCACTGAAGCTTTCTTT.

This clonotype was picked up many times. The rearrangement joins TRBV5-4 to TRBJ1-4; D might be TRBD1 (5 bases). Trimming cost V 0 bases and J 5 bases, with 11 bases left between them. Germline-derived CDR1 and CDR2 are SGHNT and YYREEE (reference sequence). CDR3 size: 15 residues. The DNA for the CDR3 is TGTGCCAGCAGCTTGGACAGACAGCTCAATGAAAAACTGTTTTTT. Protein: CASSLDRQLNEKLFF.

This clonotype was counted only a few times. J is TRBJ2-7 and V is TRBV5-1, with unresolved D. V lost 1 base to trimming and J lost 0 bases, with 5 bases between them. CDR3 size: 13 residues. The germline V gene encodes CDR1 SGHRS and CDR2 YFSETQ. The DNA for the CDR3 is TGCGCCAGCAGCTTGAGACTCTCCTACGAGCAGTACTTC. It encodes CASSLRLSYEQYF.

This clonotype has ten or more counts. The V gene is TRBV20-1, the J gene TRBJ2-1; D is unresolved. Deletions cut 5 bases from V and 10 bases from J, with 21 bases between. This CDR3 is built from 14 residues. From germline, CDR1 is DFQATT and CDR2 SNEGSKA (reference sequence). The CDR3 region is CSARPGAASVEQFF. The CDR3 DNA is TGCAGTGCTCGACCAGGCGCAGCGTCGGTCGAGCAGTTCTTC.

This clonotype was seen ten or more times. The chain has TRBV28 and TRBJ2-1; 11 positions agree with TRBD2. The germline V gene has CDR1 MDHEN and CDR2 SYDVKM. This CDR3 is 15 amino acids long. V was pared by 6 bases and J by 7 bases, with 8 bases of the junction left unmatched. The CDR3 DNA reads TGTGCCAGCAGCGCCACTAGCGGGGGTTATAATGAGCAGTTCTTC. It yields the protein CASSATSGGYNEQFF.

As concerns this clonotype: The germline gene is not matched at one end of the junction; a read error may be the cause. The J gene is TRBJ1-2, the V gene TRBV18; 9 bases fit TRBD1. Germline CDR1 and CDR2: KGHSH and LQKENI. The CDR3 loop spans 15 amino acids. CDR3 sequence (DNA): TGTGCCAGCTCACCATGGGACAGGGTTTACTATGGCTACAGCTTC. Protein product: CASSPWDRVYYGYSF.